Listed below are T cell receptor beta chains from one sample, sequenced in a study of blood T cell repertoires in COVID-19. The method was immunoSEQ multiplex PCR; TCRdb's version includes in-frame clones alone and lacks a portion of them. Of approximately 200,000 clones listed, around 82% are singletons. The specimen was PBMCs or T cells enriched from blood (not recorded which). These receptors all come from a woman between 40 and 55 years old with acute COVID-19. The CDR3 runs from the conserved cysteine through the conserved F or W. Fields, in order: D gene, V gene, J gene, clone size, CDR3 DNA, CDR3 protein. The D gene is left open where the match is weak. Size is omitted from some rows. Given values are once, few, many or a class for expanded clones.

>-|TRBV6-5|TRBJ1-1|-
TGTGCCAGCAGTTACTCCGACAGGTCGCCCACTGAAGCTTTCTTT
CASSYSDRSPTEAFF
>TRBD1|TRBV30|TRBJ1-2|-
TGTGCCTCCTTCCGGGACAGGGAGGACCCCACCTTC
CASFRDREDPTF
>TRBD1|TRBV24-1|TRBJ1-5|-
TGTGCCACCAGTGACCTCTGGGGACAGGGGCCGAGGGATCAGCCCCAGCATTTT
CATSDLWGQGPRDQPQHF
>TRBD2|TRBV13|TRBJ2-1|many
TGTGCCAGCAGCGCGGGGAGGATAGCGGGATCTGAGCAGTTCTTC
CASSAGRIAGSEQFF
>-|TRBV4-3|TRBJ2-3|-
TGCGCCAGCAGCCAAGACCACGGGACAGATACGCAGTATTTT
CASSQDHGTDTQYF
>-|TRBV9|TRBJ2-1|-
TGTGCCAGCAGCCCTAGTCTACTCAATGAGCAGTTCTTC
CASSPSLLNEQFF
>-|TRBV28|TRBJ2-1|-
TGTGCCAGCAGTTCCCCAGGTGCTTACAATGAGCAGTTCTTC
CASSSPGAYNEQFF
>-|TRBV9|TRBJ1-3|few
TGTGCCAGCAGCGTAGCAGGGGCTGGAAACACCATATATTTT
CASSVAGAGNTIYF
>TRBD1|TRBV19|TRBJ1-1|-
TGTGCCAGTAGTACCAACACAGGGGGCACTTGGCCGAACACTGAAGCTTTCTTT
CASSTNTGGTWPNTEAFF
>-|TRBV7-5|TRBJ1-5|once
TGTGCCAGAAGCTTAATCCTGCTACCCAATCAGCCCCAGCATTTT
CARSLILLPNQPQHF
>TRBD1|TRBV9|TRBJ2-7|-
TGTGCCAGCAGCCAGGGGTTAAAGGGGGCCGAGCAGTACTTC
CASSQGLKGAEQYF
>-|TRBV6-5|TRBJ1-2|once
TGTGCCAGCAGTTACGCGGGGATCTATGGCTACACCTTC
CASSYAGIYGYTF
>-|TRBV7-6|TRBJ1-1|-
TGTGCCAGCAGCCCTCAAACAGGAATGAACACTGAAGCTTTCTTT
CASSPQTGMNTEAFF
>TRBD1|TRBV6-5|TRBJ1-2|-
TGTGCCACCCGACAGGGGGCTGGGGGCTACACCTTC
CATRQGAGGYTF
>-|TRBV7-9|TRBJ1-2|-
TGTGCCGTCCGGGGGGCAGAGGGTGGCTACACCTTC
CAVRGAEGGYTF
>TRBD2|TRBV5-1|TRBJ2-1|-
TGCGCCAGCAGCTCATACCTAGCGGGAGCCCTTACCTACAATGAGCAGTTCTTC
CASSSYLAGALTYNEQFF
>TRBD1|TRBV19|TRBJ1-5|-
TGTGCCAGTAGTCCCGAGGGGGCCCTCGGCAATCAGCCCCAGCATTTT
CASSPEGALGNQPQHF
>TRBD1|TRBV7-2|TRBJ2-2|-
TGTGCCAGCAGCAGGCGAGGGGGCGGAAACACCGGGGAGCTGTTTTTT
CASSRRGGGNTGELFF
>TRBD2|TRBV15|TRBJ2-3|-
TGTGCCACCAGCAGTCTAGCGGGGGGGCCAGATTTTAGCACAGATACGCAGTATTTT
CATSSLAGGPDFSTDTQYF
>TRBD1|TRBV2|TRBJ1-1|-
TGTGCCAGCAGTGAACGGACAGGGGGGAACACTGAAGCTTTCTTT
CASSERTGGNTEAFF
>-|TRBV27|TRBJ1-1|few
TGTGCCAGCAGTTTAGGTCTTGGCGGTGAAGCTTTCTTT
CASSLGLGGEAFF
>-|TRBV6-5|TRBJ2-7|once
TGTGCCAGCAGTTACGGAGTCTCCGAGCAGTACTTC
CASSYGVSEQYF